The 25 T cell receptor beta chains reported below all come from one sample, sequenced in a study of shared clonotypes between healthy human individuals. The repertoire was sequenced with immunoSEQ multiplex PCR; TCRdb's copy has only in-frame clones and lacks some. The data contain around 510,000 clones, about 96% of them singletons. The source material was naive CD4+ T cells sorted from blood. Subset specified: CD45RA+ positively selected. All receptors come from a woman aged 30 to 39 in good health.

The chain combines TRBV5-1 with TRBJ2-6; no clear D. The length of the CDR3 is 14 residues. The V end lost 1 base, the J end lost 1 base, and 3 bases lay between the germline ends. Germline values: CDR1 SGHRS, CDR2 YFSETQ. The CDR3 loop is CASSLLSGANVLTF. For the CDR3, the DNA is TGCGCCAGCAGCTTGTTATCTGGGGCCAACGTCCTGACTTTC.

The gene calls are TRBV2 and TRBJ1-4; D may be TRBD1 (5 bases). V was shortened by 3 bases and J by 10 bases, with 18 bases between the two germline ends. CDR1 is SNHLY, CDR2 FYNNEI, per germline. CDR3 size: 15 residues. This chain's CDR3 is CASSEATTDTGKLFF. For the CDR3, the DNA is TGTGCCAGCAGTGAGGCTACGACAGATACGGGAAAACTGTTTTTT.

V usage is TRBV18 and J usage is TRBJ1-4; 7 nucleotides align to TRBD1. The CDR3 is 14 amino acids. Trimming at V came to 3 bases and at J to 7 bases, leaving 5 bases not matched to a gene. Germline assignment: CDR1 KGHSH and CDR2 LQKENI. CDR3 nucleotides: TGTGCCAGCTCACCGGGGACAGACCCTGAAAAACTGTTTTTT. Its protein is CASSPGTDPEKLFF.

The J gene is TRBJ1-5, the V gene TRBV2; D gene unclear. Germline CDR1 and CDR2: SNHLY and FYNNEI. This CDR3 spans 14 amino acids. Trimming shortened V by 8 bases and J by 8 bases, and 19 bases separated the two germline ends. The CDR3 region is CASGDNMDTEPQHF. In DNA, the CDR3 is TGTGCCAGCGGGGATAACATGGATACGGAGCCCCAGCATTTT.

The rearrangement joins TRBV7-2 to TRBJ2-3; 9 bases are a match to TRBD2. CDR1 SGHTA and CDR2 FQGNSA come from the germline V gene. The CDR3 loop spans 16 amino acids. V lost 2 bases and J lost 4; bases outside the gene matches: 7. DNA for the CDR3: TGTGCCAGCAGCTTACGCCTAGCGGGAATGTCAGATACGCAGTATTTT. Translated, it gives CASSLRLAGMSDTQYF. Variable domain in full (rest from reference TRBV7-2 and TRBJ2-3): GAGVSQSPSNKVTEKGKDVELRCDPISGHTALYWYRQSLGQGLEFLIYFQGNSAPDKSGLPSDRFSAERTGGSVSTLTIQRTQQEDSAVYLCASSLRLAGMSDTQYFGPGTRLTVL.

The CDR3 DNA follows: TGTGCCAGCGCCCTGACTAGCGGGAGGGGGGGCTCCGGGGAGCTGTTTTTT. As protein: CASALTSGRGGSGELFF. V usage is TRBV2 and J usage is TRBJ2-2, with TRBD2 matching over 14 bases. The CDR3 runs 17 residues. The trim removed 8 bases at V and 6 bases at J, leaving 11 bases unmatched. The germline V gene has CDR1 SNHLY and CDR2 FYNNEI.

Remarks on this clone: Other DNA sequences in the sample encode the same CDR3. V usage is TRBV28 and J usage is TRBJ2-7, with unresolved D. There are 12 residues in the CDR3. CDR1 is MDHEN and CDR2 is SYDVKM in the germline V gene. The V end was cut by 3 bases, the J end by 3 bases, with 6 bases between. Written as DNA, the CDR3 is TGTGCCAGCAGTTTGGCTAGCTACGAGCAGTACTTC. Protein: CASSLASYEQYF.

V and J are TRBV30 and TRBJ1-5; D is ambiguous. The CDR3 consists of 13 residues. Trimming removed 2 bases at V and 7 bases at J, with 12 bases between. Looked up from germline, CDR1 is GTSNPN and CDR2 is SVGIG (reference sequence). DNA for the CDR3: TGTGCCTGGAGTCTGGGGTACAGCCAGCCCCAGCATTTT. It codes for CAWSLGYSQPQHF.

This clone has only one observation. V and J are TRBV5-1 and TRBJ2-5, with a weak D call TRBD1 (6 bases). The CDR3 is 15 residues long. Germline CDR1 and CDR2: SGHRS and YFSETQ. Trimming took off 4 bases at V and 4 bases at J, with 17 bases between the two ends. The CDR3 region has the DNA TGCGCCAGCAGCATCACCGGGACACGGGGAGAGACCCAGTACTTC. Amino acid sequence: CASSITGTRGETQYF.

V is TRBV28 and J is TRBJ1-5, with D perhaps TRBD1 (5 bases). This CDR3 contains 15 residues. Germline CDR1 reads MDHEN; CDR2 reads SYDVKM. Deletions cut 2 bases from V and 3 bases from J, with 11 bases between. The chain's CDR3 is CASSLGGALNQPQHF. The CDR3 DNA follows: TGTGCCAGCAGTTTAGGAGGGGCGCTCAATCAGCCCCAGCATTTT.

The chain carries TRBV27 and TRBJ2-3; 8 bases fit TRBD2. V lost 7 bases and J lost 6; bases outside the gene matches: 15. CDR3 size: 16 residues. CDR1 MNHEY and CDR2 SMNVEV come from the germline V gene (reference sequence). CDR3 loop: CASTPGVAGHVDTQYF. The CDR3 DNA reads TGTGCCAGCACCCCGGGAGTAGCGGGACATGTGGATACGCAGTATTTT.

The chain couples TRBV6-5 to TRBJ2-1; maybe TRBD1 (6 bases). The germline V and J ends were trimmed by 2 bases and 5 bases, with 13 bases remaining between them. In germline, CDR1 is MNHEY, CDR2 SVGAGI. This CDR3 has 15 amino acids. This chain's CDR3 is CASSYGRTANNEQFF. The CDR3 DNA sequence: TGTGCCAGCAGTTACGGACGGACAGCTAACAATGAGCAGTTCTTC.

This chain connects TRBV5-1 to TRBJ1-2; TRBD1 agrees at 8 bases. CDR3 length: 14 amino acids. The germline V gene has CDR1 SGHRS and CDR2 YFSETQ. V lost 0 bases to trimming and J lost 9 bases; unmatched junction nucleotides: 7. The CDR3, as DNA: TGCGCCAGCAGCTTGGGCCAGGGGGCATTTCGCTACACCTTC. It encodes CASSLGQGAFRYTF. The entire variable domain, with the rest obtained from reference TRBV5-1 and TRBJ1-2, is as follows: KAGVTQTPRYLIKTRGQQVTLSCSPISGHRSVSWYQQTPGQGLQFLFEYFSETQRNKGNFPGRFSGRQFSNSRSEMNVSTLELGDSALYLCASSLGQGAFRYTFGSGTRLTVV.

The CDR3 DNA is TGCGCCAGCAGCTTGGGAGGGCCGGGGAATACCGGGGAGCTGTTTTTT. It yields the protein CASSLGGPGNTGELFF. The chain recombines TRBV5-1 with TRBJ2-2; possible D gene TRBD2, 5 bases. With 0 bases removed from V and 5 bases from J, the gap between germline ends came to 14 bases. The CDR3 consists of 16 residues. Germline loops: CDR1 SGHRS, CDR2 YFSETQ.

V usage is TRBV7-3 and J usage is TRBJ2-2, with D perhaps matching TRBD2 (6 bases). Looked up from germline, CDR1 is SGHTA and CDR2 is FQGTGA. The CDR3 spans 16 residues. V lost 5 bases and J 4 bases, leaving 17 bases between the germline ends. CDR3 region: CASSPGGDFLTGELFF. The CDR3 DNA reads as TGTGCCAGCAGCCCCGGCGGGGATTTCCTCACCGGGGAGCTGTTTTTT.

The CDR3 nucleotides read TGTGCCAGCAGCTTAGTCACGTCCGTCGGTGAGCAGTACTTC. This gives the protein CASSLVTSVGEQYF. V usage is TRBV7-6 and J usage is TRBJ2-7; D is undetermined. This CDR3 has 14 amino acids. V was shortened by 1 base and J by 7 bases, with 14 bases between the two germline ends. The germline V gene has CDR1 SGHVS and CDR2 FNYEAQ.

The V and J genes are TRBV28 and TRBJ2-5; 9 positions agree with TRBD1. The CDR3 totals 19 residues. V lost 5 bases, J lost 7 bases, and 23 bases stayed unmatched. Germline CDR1 reads MDHEN; CDR2 reads SYDVKM. The CDR3 loop reads CASSSLRQGVRRGKLTQYF. The CDR3 DNA follows: TGTGCCAGCAGTAGCCTCAGACAGGGGGTACGTAGGGGGAAGTTGACCCAGTACTTC.

V usage is TRBV5-1 and J usage is TRBJ2-7, with D maybe TRBD2 (5 bases). Germline values: CDR1 SGHRS, CDR2 YFSETQ. Trimming took off 6 bases at V and 3 bases at J, with 25 bases between the two ends. This CDR3 contains 17 residues. The CDR3 nucleotides are TGCGCCAGCAAGGTGAGCGAGGGATTAGGTCCGGGCTACGAGCAGTACTTC. Amino acid sequence: CASKVSEGLGPGYEQYF.

This clone was recorded only once. The chain recombines TRBV6-5 with TRBJ2-7, with 9 bases identical to TRBD2. Trimming at V came to 0 bases and at J to 4 bases, leaving 4 bases not matched to a gene. The CDR3 sequence is 15 residues long. From germline, CDR1 is MNHEY and CDR2 SVGAGI. CDR3 nucleotides: TGTGCCAGCAGTTACTCGGGACTAGCTGGTTACGAGCAGTACTTC. The encoded protein is CASSYSGLAGYEQYF.

This chain uses TRBV5-4 with TRBJ2-7, with 7 bases fitting TRBD2. Germline V lookup: CDR1 SGHNT, CDR2 YYREEE (reference sequence). The CDR3 has 15 residues. The junction had 10 bases not matched to a gene; V was cut back by 0 bases and J by 7 bases. The chain's CDR3 is CASSLASGTSIEQYF. The CDR3 DNA reads as TGTGCCAGCAGCTTGGCCAGCGGGACGTCTATTGAGCAGTACTTC.

The V call is TRBV7-9, the J call TRBJ1-1; TRBD1 aligns across 7 bases. Germline V lookup: CDR1 SEHNR, CDR2 FQNEAQ (reference sequence). This CDR3 spans 11 amino acids. The V and J ends lost 3 bases and 11 bases, in that order; junction bases with no gene match: 3. CDR3 in amino acids: CASSFEGAAFF. In nucleotides, the CDR3 is TGTGCCAGCAGCTTTGAGGGGGCGGCTTTCTTT.

The chain joins TRBV19 to TRBJ2-7; 10 nucleotides match TRBD2. After removal of 6 bases from V and 4 bases from J, the junction contained 6 bases not matched to a gene. This CDR3 is built from 14 residues. Germline CDR1 LNHDA, CDR2 SQIVND (reference sequence). The CDR3 DNA is TGTGCCAGTAGCCTAGCGGGAGTAAGGTACGAGCAGTACTTC. It codes for CASSLAGVRYEQYF.

The chain employs TRBV18 and TRBJ1-1; D not resolved. In germline, CDR1 is KGHSH, CDR2 LQKENI. Trimming removed 4 bases at V and 0 bases at J, with 15 bases between. The CDR3 runs to 16 residues. The CDR3 reads CASSLAMTDLNTEAFF. As DNA, the CDR3 is TGTGCCAGCTCACTAGCTATGACTGACCTGAACACTGAAGCTTTCTTT.

This clone is a singleton in its sample. This chain uses TRBV7-9 with TRBJ1-1, with 9 bases identical to TRBD1. Germline lookup yields CDR1 SEHNR and CDR2 FQNEAQ (reference sequence). V gave up 6 bases and J gave up 5 bases; unmatched junction bases: 7. The CDR3 loop spans 14 amino acids. CDR3 sequence (DNA): TGTGCCAGCAGGATAGGACAGGGGAATACTGAAGCTTTCTTT. Its protein is CASRIGQGNTEAFF.

The count of this clone is one. V is TRBV6-6 and J is TRBJ2-5; 7 bases line up with TRBD1. Germline V gene sequence: CDR1 MNHNY, CDR2 SVGAGI (reference sequence). J lost 4 bases, V lost 6 bases, and 8 bases had no gene match. The CDR3 length is 14 residues. CDR3 sequence: CASRRGRGSETQYF. CDR3 DNA sequence: TGTGCCAGCAGGAGGGGGCGCGGGTCAGAGACCCAGTACTTC.